This T cell receptor (beta chain) is drawn from a study of blood T cells in healthy people across ages. A minimum of 6 million PBMCs was isolated per sample. Findings and limits, study-wide: Diversity was estimated from one million T cells, and these estimates were considered underestimates. TCR beta diversity correlated strongly with naive T cell percentage.

Primed by a sample-barcoded 5' primer and a J-beta primer mix, a second PCR proceeded for roughly 7 to 12 cycles. All samples gave at least 2.5 million CDR3-containing paired-end reads. TCRdb processed the 5' RACE reads anew with MiXCR; each CDR3 protein has one entry. In the table there are 1,300,000 or so distinct CDR3 sequences, around 59% of which are singletons. A few counts support this clonotype. No antigen is known for it. V was trimmed by 6 bases and J by 6 bases, leaving 12 bases between them. Per the germline V gene, CDR1 is MNHEY and CDR2 is SMNVEV (reference sequence). This CDR3 is 13 amino acids long.

This clonotype originated in a man younger than 35 in good health. The genes are TRBV27 and TRBJ2-4, with D unresolved. Sequencing used blood. The CDR3 DNA follows: TGTGCCAGCAGGGTCGGCGTCGGAAACATTCAGTACTTC. Its translation: CASRVGVGNIQYF.